These 31 T cell receptor beta chains were sequenced from one sample in a study of graft-versus-host responses after intestinal transplantation. Antigen specificity for these receptors is unknown. Sequenced by immunoSEQ multiplex PCR; TCRdb stores in-frame clones only, minus some. In the table there are fewer than 120,000 clones, 93% of which are singletons. Sequences were derived from unstimulated CD8+ T cells sorted from spleen or lymph node cells, sampled before intestinal transplant. These receptors all come from a human donor who received an intestinal transplant.

The gene calls are TRBV19 and TRBJ2-7, with D possibly TRBD1 on 8 matching bases. The V end lost 5 bases, the J end lost 3 bases, and 17 bases lay between the germline ends. There are 15 residues in the CDR3. Germline V CDR1 and CDR2: LNHDA, SQIVND (reference sequence). The CDR3 reads CASSPGQGGNYEQYF. DNA of the CDR3: TGTGCCAGTAGTCCCGGACAGGGAGGGAACTACGAGCAGTACTTC.

The count of this clone is one. CDR3 DNA: TGTGTAAACCAGGGGGAGTTAGGGGATGGCTACACCTTC. Protein sequence: CVNQGELGDGYTF. The V call is TRBV2, the J call TRBJ1-2, with 7 bases lining up with TRBD1. Germline CDR1 SNHLY, CDR2 FYNNEI. This CDR3 spans 13 amino acids. Supplemented by reference TRBV2 and TRBJ1-2, the full variable domain reads EPEVTQTPSHQVTQMGQEVILRCVPISNHLYFYWYRQILGQKVEFLVSFYNNEISEKSEIFDDQFSVERPDGSNFTLKIRSTKLEDSAMYFCVNQGELGDGYTFGSGTRLTVV.

The V and J genes are TRBV19 and TRBJ2-1; the match to TRBD2 covers 7 bases. This CDR3 comprises 14 residues. With V trimmed by 3 bases and J by 9 bases, 8 bases remained unmatched. Germline V CDR1 and CDR2: LNHDA, SQIVND (reference sequence). The CDR3 nucleotides are TGTGCCAGTAGTATCGGTGCGGGAGTGTTTGAGCAGTTCTTC. Translating it yields CASSIGAGVFEQFF.

The chain combines TRBV4-1 with TRBJ1-1, with TRBD1 as a possible D gene (5 bases). Trimming removed 0 bases from V and 8 bases from J, with 13 bases in between. The CDR3 extends over 14 amino acids. Per germline, CDR1 MGHRA and CDR2 YSYEKL. The CDR3 DNA reads as TGCGCCAGCAGCCAAGATCCCTCCTCAGGGGAAGCTTTCTTT. This codes for CASSQDPSSGEAFF.

This clone was counted once. Other DNA sequences within the sample encode an identical CDR3. The chain carries TRBV4-1 and TRBJ2-3; D could derive from TRBD1 or TRBD2 (5 bases each). The length of the CDR3 is 14 residues. Germline V gene data show CDR1 as MGHRA and CDR2 as YSYEKL. V was clipped by 1 base and J by 3 bases, with 8 bases between them. This CDR3 is CASSQGGGTDTQYF. CDR3 coding DNA: TGCGCCAGCAGCCAAGGTGGGGGAACAGATACGCAGTATTTT.

The V and J genes are TRBV2 and TRBJ1-2, with 7 bases fitting TRBD1. CDR1 and CDR2 from the germline V gene are SNHLY and FYNNEI. With 6 bases clipped from V and 3 bases from J, the junction kept 4 bases outside the gene matches. There are 13 residues in the CDR3. CDR3 residues: CASSLGTDYGYTF. The CDR3 nucleotides read TGTGCCAGCAGCCTCGGGACAGACTATGGCTACACCTTC.

This chain links TRBV11-2 with TRBJ1-1; D remains ambiguous. CDR1 is SGHAT and CDR2 is FQNNGV in the germline V gene. CDR3 length: 16 amino acids. Trimming shortened V by 2 bases and J by 4 bases, and 17 bases separated the two germline ends. CDR3 loop: CASSLYRTSLGTEAFF. CDR3 bases: TGTGCCAGCAGCTTATACAGAACCTCTTTGGGCACTGAAGCTTTCTTT.

V gene TRBV5-6 combines with J gene TRBJ2-7, with D hard to call. The germline V gene has CDR1 SGHDT and CDR2 YYEEEE. This CDR3 has 12 amino acids. V dropped 3 bases and J dropped 7 bases, with 11 bases sitting between them. CDR3 in amino acids: CASSSQAREQYF. For the CDR3, the DNA is TGTGCCAGCAGCTCTCAGGCGCGGGAGCAGTACTTC.

The V and J genes are TRBV29-1 and TRBJ1-2; a weak D match, TRBD1 (5 bases). V was cut by 3 bases and J by 5 bases, with 13 bases left in between. The germline gives CDR1 SQVTM, CDR2 ANQGSEA. The CDR3 is 13 amino acids. The CDR3 DNA is TGCAGCGTTGATGTTGGAGACAGATATGGCTACACCTTC. Translating it yields CSVDVGDRYGYTF.

Only one count was recorded for this clone. The chain couples TRBV27 to TRBJ1-1; perhaps TRBD1 as D (5 bases). V lost 4 bases and J 3 bases, leaving 9 bases between the germline ends. The CDR3 totals 13 residues. Germline-derived CDR1 and CDR2 are MNHEY and SMNVEV (reference sequence). The CDR3: CASSSSGYTEAFF. DNA of the CDR3: TGTGCCAGCAGTTCCTCAGGGTACACTGAAGCTTTCTTT.

The rearrangement joins TRBV28 to TRBJ2-7; 8 positions agree with TRBD1. V dropped 4 bases and J dropped 4; count of bases not matched to a gene: 6. CDR3 length equals 14 residues. Germline V CDR1 and CDR2: MDHEN, SYDVKM. The CDR3 DNA follows: TGTGCCAGCAGTTGGAGTCAGGGGGCATACGAGCAGTACTTC. Translated: CASSWSQGAYEQYF.

J is TRBJ2-7 and V is TRBV6-1, with a tentative D call TRBD1 (5 bases). Germline CDR1 reads MNHNS; CDR2 reads SASEGT. This CDR3 has 13 residues. Trimming stripped 4 bases from V and 1 base from J, with 8 bases between. The CDR3 nucleotides are TGTGCCAGCAGTGTTAGGGGTTCCTACGAGCAGTACTTC. It codes for CASSVRGSYEQYF.

The chain employs TRBV6-1 and TRBJ1-4; no clear D. Germline CDR1 is MNHNS and CDR2 is SASEGT. The CDR3 runs 15 residues. Trimming shortened V by 1 base and J by 3 bases, and 9 bases separated the two germline ends. The CDR3, as DNA: TGTGCCAGCAGTGAAGAAGGAGATTCTAATGAAAAACTGTTTTTT. It codes for CASSEEGDSNEKLFF.

This chain uses TRBV5-4 with TRBJ1-2, with D possibly being TRBD1 (6 bases). V dropped 3 bases and J dropped 2 bases, with 14 bases sitting between them. The germline V gene encodes CDR1 SGHNT and CDR2 YYREEE (reference sequence). CDR3 length equals 15 residues. The CDR3: CASSWGDTNNYGYTF. In DNA form, the CDR3 reads TGTGCCAGCAGCTGGGGGGACACTAACAACTATGGCTACACCTTC.

V is TRBV5-5 and J is TRBJ2-1; tentatively, D is TRBD1 (6 bases). Germline-derived CDR1 and CDR2 are SGHKS and YYEKEE (reference sequence). This CDR3 comprises 12 residues. With 5 bases removed from V and 3 bases from J, the gap between germline ends came to 6 bases. The CDR3 coding sequence is TGTGCCAGCAGGGACAGCTACAATGAGCAGTTCTTC. Protein: CASRDSYNEQFF.

J is TRBJ2-7 and V is TRBV11-2, with 7 bases lining up with TRBD2. Losses at the gene ends were 8 bases for V and 7 bases for J; bases not matched to a gene: 8. This CDR3 region has 12 residues. CDR1 is SGHAT, CDR2 FQNNGV, per germline. CDR3 nucleotides: TGTGCCAGCCGGGGGTTGGGGGGGGAGCAGTACTTC. This sequence encodes CASRGLGGEQYF.

This chain links TRBV15 with TRBJ2-5; D unresolved. The CDR3 is 15 residues long. Trimming cost V 1 base and J 1 base, with 10 bases left between them. Germline lookup yields CDR1 LNHNV and CDR2 YYDKDF (reference sequence). The DNA of the CDR3 is TGTGCCACCAGCAGAGTTGGCAGCTCCCAAGAGACCCAGTACTTC. This encodes CATSRVGSSQETQYF. The full variable domain, in which reference TRBV15 and TRBJ2-5 provide the parts outside the CDR3, is DAMVIQNPRYQVTQFGKPVTLSCSQTLNHNVMYWYQQKSSQAPKLLFHYYDKDFNNEADTPDNFQSRRPNTSFCFLDIRSPGLGDTAMYLCATSRVGSSQETQYFGPGTRLLVL.

The chain links TRBV13 to TRBJ2-4; 10 bases are shared with TRBD2. The junction had 7 bases not matched to a gene; V was cut back by 5 bases and J by 6 bases. The germline V gene has CDR1 PRHDT and CDR2 FYEKMQ (reference sequence). This CDR3 has 15 amino acids. CDR3: CASSPKAGGLNIQYF. The CDR3 DNA sequence: TGTGCCAGCAGCCCAAAAGCGGGAGGGTTAAACATTCAGTACTTC.

The chain links TRBV5-6 to TRBJ2-1; D is unclear. This CDR3 spans 14 amino acids. Between the trimmed V and J ends, which lost 3 bases and 4 bases, there was a span of 11 bases. In germline, CDR1 is SGHDT, CDR2 YYEEEE. The CDR3 protein is CASSSPRQYNEQFF. CDR3 sequence (DNA): TGTGCCAGCAGCTCCCCAAGGCAGTACAATGAGCAGTTCTTC.

The chain is built from TRBV6-1 and TRBJ2-7; 7 nucleotides align to TRBD2. The V segment lost 4 bases and the J segment 2 bases; nucleotides outside the gene matches: 5. Germline CDR1 and CDR2: MNHNS and SASEGT. The CDR3 has 14 amino acids. The CDR3 loop is CASSALASTYEQYF. The CDR3 DNA reads TGTGCCAGCAGTGCACTAGCGTCTACCTACGAGCAGTACTTC.

The CDR3 bases are TGCGCCAGCAGCAGGACTAGCGGGAGGGCCCTCGTACCAGATACGCAGTATTTT. Translation: CASSRTSGRALVPDTQYF. The V gene is TRBV5-1, the J gene TRBJ2-3; TRBD2 agrees at 15 bases. V lost 4 bases and J lost 4; bases outside the gene matches: 10. CDR1 SGHRS and CDR2 YFSETQ come from the germline V gene. The CDR3 has 18 residues.

This rearrangement joins TRBV6-1 to TRBJ2-7; 11 bases line up with TRBD2. Germline V gene data show CDR1 as MNHNS and CDR2 as SASEGT. This CDR3 is 14 amino acids long. V shed 4 bases and J 5 bases; nucleotides not matched to a gene: 4. Here the CDR3 reads CASSVHSGRDEQYF. For the CDR3, the DNA is TGTGCCAGCAGTGTTCATAGCGGGAGGGACGAGCAGTACTTC.

The rearrangement links TRBV11-1 to TRBJ2-5; maybe TRBD2 (6 bases). The CDR3 sequence is 15 residues long. The V end lost 2 bases, the J end lost 1 base, and 11 bases lay between the germline ends. Germline CDR1 is SGHAT and CDR2 is FQDESV (reference sequence). The CDR3 sequence is CASSLIAEVQETQYF. The CDR3 DNA sequence: TGTGCCAGCAGCTTAATAGCGGAAGTCCAAGAGACCCAGTACTTC.

The CDR3 bases are TGCGCCAGCAGGAGCACGCGGGAGCAGTACTTC. It codes for CASRSTREQYF. The chain couples TRBV5-1 to TRBJ2-7; D gene uncertain. In germline, CDR1 is SGHRS, CDR2 YFSETQ. V was pared by 5 bases and J by 7 bases, with 10 bases between. The CDR3 spans 11 residues.

The chain combines TRBV9 with TRBJ1-4; D is uncertain. Trimming pared 0 bases from V and 6 bases from J, leaving 12 bases between. Per germline, CDR1 SGDLS and CDR2 YYNGEE. The CDR3 has 15 amino acids. The CDR3 sequence is CASSVGNSLYEKLFF. The CDR3 bases are TGTGCCAGCAGCGTAGGCAACAGCCTCTATGAAAAACTGTTTTTT.

V usage is TRBV9 and J usage is TRBJ2-5; D may match TRBD1 or TRBD2 (5 bases each). V gave up 0 bases and J gave up 3 bases, with 18 bases separating them. This CDR3 spans 17 amino acids. Germline CDR1 is SGDLS and CDR2 is YYNGEE. The CDR3 DNA reads TGTGCCAGCAGCGTAGGAGGTAGGGGACCCAGGGAAGAGACCCAGTACTTC. It is translated as CASSVGGRGPREETQYF.

The chain employs TRBV5-6 and TRBJ1-1; D gene ambiguous. The CDR3 has 14 residues. The germline V gene encodes CDR1 SGHDT and CDR2 YYEEEE. The germline V and J ends were trimmed by 4 bases and 0 bases, with 10 bases remaining between them. CDR3 region: CASSREHLNTEAFF. In DNA, the CDR3 is TGTGCCAGCAGCCGCGAACACTTGAACACTGAAGCTTTCTTT.

The chain uses TRBV7-8 and TRBJ2-3, with D possibly matching TRBD2 (5 bases). The germline V gene encodes CDR1 SGHVS and CDR2 FQNEAQ. Trimming left V 0 bases short and J 2 bases short, with 9 bases between. This CDR3 contains 15 residues. For the CDR3, the DNA is TGTGCCAGCAGCTTAGCGCTCCGGGACACAGATACGCAGTATTTT. It specifies CASSLALRDTDTQYF.

V is TRBV5-1 and J is TRBJ2-2; D perhaps matches TRBD2 (6 bases). The CDR3 is made up of 16 amino acids. From germline, CDR1 is SGHRS and CDR2 YFSETQ. Trimming shortened V by 0 bases and J by 5 bases, and 14 bases separated the two germline ends. The CDR3 protein is CASSLVIAASTGELFF. In DNA, the CDR3 is TGCGCCAGCAGCTTGGTTATAGCGGCGAGTACCGGGGAGCTGTTTTTT. Supplemented by reference TRBV5-1 and TRBJ2-2, the full variable domain reads KAGVTQTPRYLIKTRGQQVTLSCSPISGHRSVSWYQQTPGQGLQFLFEYFSETQRNKGNFPGRFSGRQFSNSRSEMNVSTLELGDSALYLCASSLVIAASTGELFFGEGSRLTVL.

The rearrangement links TRBV7-9 to TRBJ1-2; D not certain. The V gene's germline CDR1 is SEHNR and CDR2 FQNEAQ (reference sequence). CDR3 length: 14 residues. V shed 6 bases and J shed 7 bases, with 18 bases lying between them. CDR3 in DNA: TGTGCCAGCAGTTACACTCGGCAGGAAGGTGGCTACACCTTC. Protein product: CASSYTRQEGGYTF.

This clone has a handful of counts. The chain is built from TRBV9 and TRBJ2-1, with 14 bases aligning to TRBD2. Germline loops: CDR1 SGDLS, CDR2 YYNGEE. The CDR3 has 18 amino acids. The V and J ends lost 3 bases and 9 bases, in that order; junction bases with no gene match: 14. The CDR3 region has the DNA TGTGCCAGCAGCGCCCGACTAGCGGGAGGGGGTGGATTTGGTGAGCAGTTCTTC. Protein product: CASSARLAGGGGFGEQFF.